This TCR beta chain was observed in a study of CD8+ T cells in alopecia areata (dated by TCRdb to the late 2010s). In the study overall: High-throughput TCRbeta sequencing was used to examine T cell clonal expansion in alopecia areata in both the C3H/HeJ mouse model and human patients. Scalp clonality was compared among normal scalp (n=4), patchy alopecia areata scalp (n=8), and alopecia totalis/universalis scalp (n=8). In humans, TCRbeta sequencing was performed on scalp tissue and on sorted CD4+ and CD8+ peripheral blood T cells from healthy controls and from patients with patchy or totalis/universalis alopecia areata. RNA came from the PAXgene miRNA kit for fixed scalp, the miRNeasy kit for PBMCs, and the RNeasy kit for mouse skin. Amplification of TCRbeta CDR3 regions was done by immunoSEQ multiplex PCR using 35 Vbeta forward primers and 13 Jbeta reverse primers.

Counted from cysteine to phenylalanine, this CDR3 has 12 amino acids. The CDR3 DNA has 36 bases and is translated from base 1. Relative to germline, V is 5 bases shorter and J is 10 bases shorter, with 12 bases between their ends. In the germline V gene, CDR1 corresponds to SGHVS and CDR2 to FNYEAQ. The investigation overall reported the following: Shared TCR sequences between patients were less evident than in mice, which may be partly attributable to HLA diversity in the patient population. Unlike mouse skin, where gammadelta T cells dominate, normal human skin contains resident alphabeta T cells that get sequenced too, which complicates analysis of the scalp TCR repertoire. Compared with normal scalp, lesional scalp, particularly in alopecia totalis/universalis, had higher clonality and more expanded CD8+ clones, which suggests antigenic drive.

The library was produced with the immunoSEQ multiplex PCR assay. RNA was extracted from all samples and reverse transcribed into cDNA, which served as template for TCR sequencing. SuperScript III was used for first-strand cDNA synthesis, primed with a 2:1 mix of oligo-dT and random hexamers. A synthetic immune receptor repertoire was used to gauge amplification bias, and whatever bias remained was removed computationally. As for the authors' bioinformatics: After raw reads were preprocessed to remove errors, the CDR3 was defined following IMGT conventions as running from the conserved cysteine to phenylalanine. Clonality was computed by normalizing Shannon entropy by log2 of the number of productive unique TCRs and subtracting the result from 1. Scalp TCRbeta sequences were cross-referenced with sorted blood CD4 and CD8 repertoires so that the CD4 or CD8 identity of scalp clones could be inferred. Held by TCRdb, this immuneACCESS table contains in-frame sequences only and omits some clones. Under half of the omission traces to an unresolved V gene where checked; the cause of the rest is unknown. V and J calls and clone size follow that table, whereas D and trimming were derived from the DNA. This sample gives about 110,000 clones in total; 59% of them show up just once. The ten most abundant clones make up more than 20% of the sample.

This clone was seen more than once but under ten times. Its antigen is not yet known. No base-level quality is on record; no much larger clone is a single base apart. PBMCs were separated by density centrifugation and stained for CD3, CD4 and CD8, after which CD4+ and CD8+ T cells were sorted on a FACSAria. Unaffected controls provided scalp biopsies and blood samples. This clonotype originated in a human donor in good health. The chain is encoded by TRBV7-6 joined to TRBJ2-1; there is no confident call for the D gene. Sequenced sample: CD8+ T cells sorted from blood. This receptor carries the CDR3 CASSSPRREQFF. The sequenced DNA is TGTGCCAGCAGCAGCCCAAGACGCGAGCAGTTCTTC.